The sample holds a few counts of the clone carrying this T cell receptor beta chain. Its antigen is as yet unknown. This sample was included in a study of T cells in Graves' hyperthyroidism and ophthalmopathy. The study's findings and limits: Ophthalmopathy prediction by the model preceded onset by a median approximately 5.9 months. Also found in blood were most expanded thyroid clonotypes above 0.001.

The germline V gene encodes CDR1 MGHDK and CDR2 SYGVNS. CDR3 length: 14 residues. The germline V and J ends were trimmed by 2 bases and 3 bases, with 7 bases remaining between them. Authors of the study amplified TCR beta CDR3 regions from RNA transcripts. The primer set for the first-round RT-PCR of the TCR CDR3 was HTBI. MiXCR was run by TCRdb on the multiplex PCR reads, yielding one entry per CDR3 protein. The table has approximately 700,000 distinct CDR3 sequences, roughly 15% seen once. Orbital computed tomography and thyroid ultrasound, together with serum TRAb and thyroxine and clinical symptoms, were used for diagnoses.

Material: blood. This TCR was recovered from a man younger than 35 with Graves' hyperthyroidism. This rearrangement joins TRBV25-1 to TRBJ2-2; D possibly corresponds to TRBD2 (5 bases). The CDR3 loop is CASSEKEDTGELFF. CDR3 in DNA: TGTGCCAGCAGTGAAAAGGAGGACACCGGGGAGCTGTTTTTT.